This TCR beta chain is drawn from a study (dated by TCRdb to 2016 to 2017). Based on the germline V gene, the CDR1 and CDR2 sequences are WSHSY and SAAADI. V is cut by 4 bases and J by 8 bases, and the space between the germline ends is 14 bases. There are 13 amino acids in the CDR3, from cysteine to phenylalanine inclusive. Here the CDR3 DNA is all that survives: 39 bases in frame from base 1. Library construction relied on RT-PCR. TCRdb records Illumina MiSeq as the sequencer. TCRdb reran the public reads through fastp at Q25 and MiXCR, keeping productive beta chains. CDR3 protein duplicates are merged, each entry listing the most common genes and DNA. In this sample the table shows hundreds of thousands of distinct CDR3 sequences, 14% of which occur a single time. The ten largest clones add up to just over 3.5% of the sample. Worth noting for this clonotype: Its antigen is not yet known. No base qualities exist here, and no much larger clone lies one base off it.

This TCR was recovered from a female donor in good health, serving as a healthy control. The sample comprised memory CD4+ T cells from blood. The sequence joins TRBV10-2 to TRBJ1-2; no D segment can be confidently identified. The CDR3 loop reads CASSADGSYGYTF. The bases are TGCGCCAGCAGTGCCGACGGCTCCTACGGCTACACCTTC.